The 32 T cell receptor beta chains given below trace back to one sample, sequenced in a study of blood T cell repertoires in COVID-19. Data came from immunoSEQ multiplex PCR; TCRdb stores just in-frame clones and leaves some out. Here the sample spans some 150,000 clones, about 79% being singletons. Sequencing was carried out using peripheral blood. These receptors were obtained from a woman between 45 and 65 years old in a cohort sampled during active or convalescent COVID-19.

This chain joins TRBV10-3 and TRBJ1-1; D not certain. V lost 2 bases and J 0 bases, leaving 7 bases between the germline ends. The CDR3 length is 14 residues. Germline CDR1 is ENHRY and CDR2 is SYGVKD. CDR3 sequence (DNA): TGTGCCATCAGTGAGGGAGTCTTGAACACTGAAGCTTTCTTT. As protein: CAISEGVLNTEAFF.

This clone was detected ten times or more. V is TRBV6-5 and J is TRBJ1-1; no firm D call. The length of the CDR3 is 13 residues. Trimming removed 2 bases at V and 1 base at J, with 5 bases between. Germline assignment: CDR1 MNHEY and CDR2 SVGAGI. The CDR3 spells CASSYVQNTEAFF. Here the CDR3 DNA reads TGTGCCAGCAGTTACGTCCAGAACACTGAAGCTTTCTTT.

The chain employs TRBV3-1 (or the pseudogene TRBV3-2) and TRBJ1-5; D gene unclear. The CDR3 runs to 12 residues. Trimming pared 2 bases from V and 9 bases from J, leaving 8 bases between. Per the germline V gene, CDR1 is LGHDT and CDR2 is YNNKEL (reference sequence). The CDR3 loop is CASSQRSGPQHF. In DNA, the CDR3 is TGTGCCAGCAGCCAAAGATCAGGGCCCCAGCATTTT.

The chain employs TRBV6-1 and TRBJ1-2, with 9 bases fitting TRBD1. The V gene's germline CDR1 is MNHNS and CDR2 SASEGT. The CDR3 contains 15 residues. V gave up 2 bases and J gave up 7 bases; unmatched junction bases: 8. Written as DNA, the CDR3 is TGTGCCAGCAGTGAACCGGGACAGGGCATAGGTGGCTACACCTTC. This codes for CASSEPGQGIGGYTF.

V usage is TRBV29-1 and J usage is TRBJ2-2; the match to TRBD1 covers 8 bases. Trimming took 5 bases from V and 3 from J; bases not matched to a gene: 8. The CDR3 is 15 amino acids. From germline, CDR1 is SQVTM and CDR2 ANQGSEA. The CDR3 sequence is CSVNRQGSDTGELFF. The CDR3 nucleotides are TGCAGCGTTAATCGACAGGGGAGCGACACCGGGGAGCTGTTTTTT.

V and J are TRBV6-2 or TRBV6-3 and TRBJ1-4; 8 positions agree with TRBD1. V shed 6 bases and J 8 bases; nucleotides not matched to a gene: 11. Germline lookup yields CDR1 MNHEY and CDR2 SVGEGT. CDR3 size: 15 residues. The chain's CDR3 is CASSARDRGWEKLFF. Written as DNA, the CDR3 is TGTGCCAGCAGCGCAAGAGACAGGGGTTGGGAAAAACTGTTTTTT.

V and J are TRBV15 and TRBJ1-1, with TRBD1 matching 8 bases. CDR3 length equals 15 residues. Germline CDR1 and CDR2: LNHNV and YYDKDF (reference sequence). The V gene end was trimmed by 1 base and the J gene end by 13 bases; junction bases not matched to a gene: 14. CDR3 bases: TGTGCCACCAGCAGAGCCGGGACAGGTAGGATTTCTGGTTTCTTT. Amino acids: CATSRAGTGRISGFF.

The chain joins TRBV6-6 to TRBJ1-1; TRBD1 might be the D (5 bases). V lost 6 bases to trimming and J lost 0 bases, with 8 bases between them. Germline V lookup: CDR1 MNHNY, CDR2 SVGAGI (reference sequence). The CDR3 sequence is 13 residues long. CDR3 DNA: TGTGCCAGCAGGGAGGGGATGAACACTGAAGCTTTCTTT. Translating gives CASREGMNTEAFF.

V is TRBV4-3 and J is TRBJ1-1, with D uncertain. Deletions cut 3 bases from V and 3 bases from J, with 8 bases between. The germline V gene encodes CDR1 LGHNA and CDR2 YSLEER. This CDR3 contains 13 residues. The CDR3 loop reads CASSHDTYTEAFF. Written as DNA, the CDR3 is TGCGCCAGCAGCCATGACACCTACACTGAAGCTTTCTTT.

In its sample, this clone was seen once. The V and J genes are TRBV27 and TRBJ2-1; 13 bases are shared with TRBD2. V lost 1 base to trimming and J lost 9 bases; unmatched junction nucleotides: 6. The CDR3 consists of 16 residues. From germline, CDR1 is MNHEY and CDR2 SMNVEV (reference sequence). CDR3 in amino acids: CASSLYTSGGAPEQFF. The CDR3 DNA reads as TGTGCCAGCAGTTTATATACTAGCGGGGGGGCCCCTGAGCAGTTCTTC.

This clone was counted only a few times. The V gene is TRBV12-2, the J gene TRBJ2-7; TRBD2 was called by the table and not checked on the DNA. TRBV12-2 constitutes a pseudogene. The CDR3 has 16 residues. The CDR3 sequence is CASRYAGGGRPYEQYF. CDR3 sequence (DNA): TGTGCAAGTCGCTACGCCGGGGGTGGTCGGCCCTACGAGCAGTACTTC.

The chain is built from TRBV24-1 and TRBJ2-5, with TRBD1 matching over 8 bases. The CDR3 contains 15 residues. V shed 3 bases and J 4 bases; nucleotides not matched to a gene: 6. Germline CDR1 KGHDR, CDR2 SFDVKD. The CDR3 protein is CATSDPEQGGETQYF. As DNA, the CDR3 is TGTGCCACCAGTGATCCGGAACAGGGGGGAGAGACCCAGTACTTC.

The gene calls are TRBV9 and TRBJ2-7; possible D gene TRBD1, 5 bases. The germline V gene has CDR1 SGDLS and CDR2 YYNGEE. The CDR3 covers 15 residues. V lost 0 bases and J lost 0, with 10 bases in between. CDR3 nucleotide sequence: TGTGCCAGCAGCGTAGGGGCAGGGCTCTCCTACGAGCAGTACTTC. It specifies CASSVGAGLSYEQYF.

In its sample, this clone was seen once. The chain recombines TRBV5-1 with TRBJ2-3; 11 bases agree with TRBD2. This CDR3 comprises 17 residues. V gave up 7 bases and J gave up 6 bases; unmatched junction bases: 16. Germline V gene data show CDR1 as SGHRS and CDR2 as YFSETQ. The CDR3 region has the DNA TGCGCCAGCTCCTTGAGTGGATCTAGCGGGGGGTGGGATACGCAGTATTTT. Translating gives CASSLSGSSGGWDTQYF.

The rearrangement uses TRBV7-9 and TRBJ1-5, with TRBD1 identical over 7 bases. CDR1 SEHNR and CDR2 FQNEAQ come from the germline V gene (reference sequence). V gave up 3 bases and J gave up 4 bases; unmatched junction bases: 3. This CDR3 spans 14 amino acids. CDR3 nucleotides: TGTGCCAGCAGCTTCAGGGGGATTAATCAGCCCCAGCATTTT. Translating gives CASSFRGINQPQHF.

The chain is built from TRBV5-4 and TRBJ1-2; maybe TRBD1 (6 bases). The CDR3 spans 15 residues. V lost 0 bases, J lost 2 bases, and 11 bases lay in between. Germline assignment: CDR1 SGHNT and CDR2 YYREEE (reference sequence). The CDR3 loop reads CASSLAGTPNYGYTF. CDR3 sequence (DNA): TGTGCCAGCAGCTTGGCCGGGACACCAAACTATGGCTACACCTTC.

The V and J genes are TRBV10-1 and TRBJ2-3; 15 nucleotides align to TRBD2. CDR3 length: 18 residues. From germline, CDR1 is WNHNN and CDR2 SYGVQD (reference sequence). The junction had 12 bases not matched to a gene; V was cut back by 6 bases and J by 5 bases. The CDR3 protein is CASSYPGLAGGAKDTQYF. The CDR3 DNA reads as TGCGCCAGCAGCTACCCGGGACTAGCGGGGGGTGCCAAAGATACGCAGTATTTT.

The CDR3 sequence: CASSNGAEQYF. The CDR3 DNA sequence: TGTGCCAGCAGCAATGGGGCCGAGCAGTACTTC. The chain combines TRBV21-1 with TRBJ2-7; the table assigns TRBD1, which was not confirmed against the DNA. TRBV21-1 is flagged as a pseudogene. This CDR3 has 11 amino acids.

The J gene is TRBJ1-2, the V gene TRBV14, with D unclear. In germline, CDR1 is SGHDN, CDR2 FVKESK. CDR3 length: 15 amino acids. V dropped 1 base and J dropped 4 bases, with 13 bases sitting between them. This chain's CDR3 is CASSQVAGAGYGYTF. In DNA form, the CDR3 reads TGTGCCAGCAGCCAAGTGGCGGGCGCGGGCTATGGCTACACCTTC.

The rearrangement uses TRBV6-6 and TRBJ1-5; the D gene is possibly TRBD1 (6 bases). V was pared by 9 bases and J by 2 bases, with 14 bases between. CDR3 size: 14 residues. Germline V gene sequence: CDR1 MNHNY, CDR2 SVGAGI (reference sequence). CDR3 sequence reads: CASRNRVGNQPQHF. The CDR3 DNA reads TGTGCCAGTCGGAACAGGGTTGGCAATCAGCCCCAGCATTTT.

The chain uses TRBV9 and TRBJ1-1, with D possibly TRBD1 on 5 matching bases. The germline CDR1 and CDR2 sequences are SGDLS and YYNGEE. There are 13 residues in the CDR3. The ends were cut back, 4 bases at V and 7 bases at J, with 14 bases in the middle. CDR3 protein: CASSSGQSGEAFF. The CDR3 DNA reads as TGTGCCAGCAGCTCAGGACAATCGGGTGAAGCTTTCTTT.

The V call is TRBV6-5, the J call TRBJ1-5; D perhaps matches TRBD1 (5 bases). From germline, CDR1 is MNHEY and CDR2 SVGAGI. The V end lost 2 bases, the J end lost 0 bases, and 8 bases lay between the germline ends. This CDR3 is built from 15 residues. Here the CDR3 DNA reads TGTGCCAGCAGTTACCAGGGTCCTAGCAATCAGCCCCAGCATTTT. Amino acid sequence: CASSYQGPSNQPQHF.

This chain joins TRBV10-3 and TRBJ2-2, with 8 bases fitting TRBD1. CDR1 ENHRY and CDR2 SYGVKD come from the germline V gene. Trimming cost V 6 bases and J 3 bases; bases outside gene matches: 3. The CDR3 length is 14 residues. CDR3 amino acids: CAIRAQGDTGELFF. The CDR3 nucleotides read TGTGCCATCAGGGCACAGGGGGACACCGGGGAGCTGTTTTTT.

This clone occurred once. The chain links TRBV7-9 to TRBJ2-1; D perhaps matches TRBD1 (5 bases). Trimming cost V 5 bases and J 8 bases, with 16 bases left between them. The CDR3 length is 14 residues. Germline V CDR1 and CDR2: SEHNR, FQNEAQ (reference sequence). CDR3 region: CASSLFGPRDEQFF. CDR3 nucleotide sequence: TGTGCCAGCAGCCTATTCGGACCCAGGGATGAGCAGTTCTTC.

A single count supports this clone. CDR3 sequence (DNA): TGTGCCAGCAGCTTAGACTACCAAGAGACCCAGTACTTC. Encoded protein: CASSLDYQETQYF. This chain joins TRBV7-2 and TRBJ2-5, with D uncertain. With 1 base removed from V and 0 bases from J, the gap between germline ends came to 3 bases. Germline CDR1 is SGHTA and CDR2 is FQGNSA. This CDR3 spans 13 amino acids.

This chain connects TRBV19 to TRBJ1-3, with D perhaps TRBD1 (6 bases). Deletions cut 5 bases from V and 8 bases from J, with 19 bases between. The CDR3 covers 15 residues. CDR1 LNHDA and CDR2 SQIVND come from the germline V gene (reference sequence). CDR3 sequence: CASSEREGHRDTIYF. As DNA, the CDR3 is TGTGCCAGTAGTGAGAGGGAGGGACATCGAGACACCATATATTTT. Together with reference TRBV19 and TRBJ1-3, the CDR3 gives the full variable domain: DGGITQSPKYLFRKEGQNVTLSCEQNLNHDAMYWYRQDPGQGLRLIYYSQIVNDFQKGDIAEGYSVSREKKESFPLTVTSAQKNPTAFYLCASSEREGHRDTIYFGEGSWLTVV.

This clone has only one observation. The chain couples TRBV19 to TRBJ1-2; unclear D gene. Germline CDR1 and CDR2: LNHDA and SQIVND (reference sequence). V was clipped by 2 bases and J by 2 bases, with 15 bases between them. The CDR3 contains 16 residues. The CDR3 spells CASSINRATINYGYTF. The CDR3 DNA sequence: TGTGCCAGTAGTATAAATCGGGCGACTATAAACTATGGCTACACCTTC.

This chain joins TRBV10-3 and TRBJ1-1, with a weak D call TRBD1 (6 bases). The length of the CDR3 is 13 residues. Per the germline V gene, CDR1 is ENHRY and CDR2 is SYGVKD. V lost 6 bases, J lost 3 bases, and 11 bases lay in between. The CDR3 loop is CAISVDRDTEAFF. The DNA of the CDR3 is TGTGCCATCAGCGTGGACAGAGACACTGAAGCTTTCTTT.

The V gene is TRBV19, the J gene TRBJ1-1; TRBD1 agrees at 7 bases. CDR1 LNHDA and CDR2 SQIVND come from the germline V gene (reference sequence). This CDR3 is 15 amino acids long. Trimming took 6 bases from V and 0 from J; bases not matched to a gene: 7. The chain's CDR3 is CASSIQGGLNTEAFF. The CDR3 DNA follows: TGTGCCAGTAGCATCCAGGGGGGTTTGAACACTGAAGCTTTCTTT.

This clone has ten or more counts. V is TRBV6-4 and J is TRBJ1-1; D not resolved. CDR3 length: 14 residues. V shed 6 bases and J shed 4 bases, with 15 bases lying between them. Germline values: CDR1 MRHNA, CDR2 SNTAGT. The CDR3 nucleotides read TGTGCCAGCAGCCCCGGGGAGTCTAGCACTGAAGCTTTCTTT. Translated: CASSPGESSTEAFF.

J is TRBJ2-3 and V is TRBV19; 9 nucleotides match TRBD1. The length of the CDR3 is 15 residues. Germline CDR1 LNHDA, CDR2 SQIVND (reference sequence). V gave up 5 bases and J gave up 1 base; unmatched junction bases: 4. This chain's CDR3 is CASSLRTGGTDTQYF. The CDR3 DNA is TGTGCCAGTAGTCTGAGGACAGGGGGCACAGATACGCAGTATTTT.

The chain recombines TRBV6-6 with TRBJ1-6; D might be TRBD1 (6 bases). The germline gives CDR1 MNHNY, CDR2 SVGAGI (reference sequence). Trimming shortened V by 6 bases and J by 7 bases, and 16 bases separated the two germline ends. The CDR3 has 15 residues. The CDR3 nucleotides read TGTGCCAGCAGCCGACAACAGGGTATGAATTCACCCCTCCACTTT. It encodes CASSRQQGMNSPLHF.